This note documents a single T cell receptor (beta chain) sequence. Its target is unknown. The data were taken from a study of response to subunit inactivated influenza vaccine. This CDR3 has 14 residues. CDR1 and CDR2 from the germline V gene are SGHAT and FQDESV (reference sequence). V shed 1 base and J 13 bases; nucleotides not matched to a gene: 5. Findings and limits, study-wide: Each seasonal flu vaccination may recruit only limited new T cells, authors suggested.

TCRdb called the RT-PCR reads again in MiXCR, with one record for every CDR3 protein. This sample has approximately 500,000 distinct CDR3 sequences, with around 13% found just once. The source is a man aged 50-60 years who received an inactivated influenza vaccine. Sequences were derived from PBMCs from blood, sampled about 40 days after vaccination. The chain is built from TRBV11-1 and TRBJ2-1; 12 nucleotides match TRBD2. The CDR3: CASSLGGLAGIQFF. CDR3 coding DNA: TGTGCCAGCAGCTTAGGGGGACTAGCGGGCATTCAGTTCTTC. The variable domain in full, completed from reference TRBV11-1 and TRBJ2-1, reads EAEVAQSPRYKITEKSQAVAFWCDPISGHATLYWYRQILGQGPELLVQFQDESVVDDSQLPKDRFSAERLKGVDSTLKIQPAELGDSAMYLCASSLGGLAGIQFFGPGTRLTVL.